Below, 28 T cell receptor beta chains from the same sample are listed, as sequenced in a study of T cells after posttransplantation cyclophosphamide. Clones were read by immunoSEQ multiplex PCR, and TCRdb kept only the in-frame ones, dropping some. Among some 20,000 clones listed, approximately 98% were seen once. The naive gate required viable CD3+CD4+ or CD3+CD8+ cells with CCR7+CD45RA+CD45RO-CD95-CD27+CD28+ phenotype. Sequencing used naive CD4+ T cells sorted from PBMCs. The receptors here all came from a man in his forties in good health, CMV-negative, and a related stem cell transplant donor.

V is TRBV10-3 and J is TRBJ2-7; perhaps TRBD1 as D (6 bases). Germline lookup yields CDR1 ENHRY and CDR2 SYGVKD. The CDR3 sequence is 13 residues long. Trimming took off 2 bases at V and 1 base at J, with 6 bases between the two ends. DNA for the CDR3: TGTGCCATCAGTGAGGGGACATCCTACGAGCAGTACTTC. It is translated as CAISEGTSYEQYF.

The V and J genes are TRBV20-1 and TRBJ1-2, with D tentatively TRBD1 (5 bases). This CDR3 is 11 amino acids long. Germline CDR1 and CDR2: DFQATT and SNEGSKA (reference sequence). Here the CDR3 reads CSCRVNYGYTF. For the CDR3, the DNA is TGCAGCTGCAGGGTTAACTATGGCTACACCTTC.

The DNA for the CDR3 is TGTGCCATCATTACCCGGACTAGCGGGTCGGATGAGCAGTTCTTC. Translating it yields CAIITRTSGSDEQFF. J is TRBJ2-1 and V is TRBV28; 11 bases fit TRBD2. CDR3 length: 15 amino acids. V shed 10 bases, J shed 8 bases, and the junction held 13 bases outside the gene matches. CDR1 and CDR2 (germline): MDHEN, SYDVKM. The whole variable domain, filled in from reference TRBV28 and TRBJ2-1, reads DVKVTQSSRYLVKRTGEKVFLECVQDMDHENMFWYRQDPGLGLRLIYFSYDVKMKEKGDIPEGYSVSREKKERFSLILESASTNQTSMYLCAIITRTSGSDEQFFGPGTRLTVL.

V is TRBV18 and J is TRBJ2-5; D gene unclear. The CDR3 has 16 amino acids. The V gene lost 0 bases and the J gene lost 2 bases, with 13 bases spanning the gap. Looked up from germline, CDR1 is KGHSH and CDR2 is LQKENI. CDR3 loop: CASSPPATRGQETQYF. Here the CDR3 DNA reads TGTGCCAGCTCACCACCGGCAACGCGAGGACAAGAGACCCAGTACTTC.

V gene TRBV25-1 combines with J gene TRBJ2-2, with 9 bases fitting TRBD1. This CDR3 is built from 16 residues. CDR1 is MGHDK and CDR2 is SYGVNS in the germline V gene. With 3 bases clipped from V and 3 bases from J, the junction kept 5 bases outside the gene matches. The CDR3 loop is CASSDPRQGDTGELFF. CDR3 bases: TGTGCCAGCAGTGACCCCCGACAGGGGGACACCGGGGAGCTGTTTTTT. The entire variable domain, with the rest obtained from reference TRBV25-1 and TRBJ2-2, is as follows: EADIYQTPRYLVIGTGKKITLECSQTMGHDKMYWYQQDPGMELHLIHYSYGVNSTEKGDLSSESTVSRIRTEHFPLTLESARPSHTSQYLCASSDPRQGDTGELFFGEGSRLTVL.

As DNA, the CDR3 is TGTGCCAGCAGTTCCTACCCGACAGGGGACAACTATGGCTACACCTTC. This translates into CASSSYPTGDNYGYTF. The chain combines TRBV28 with TRBJ1-2, with TRBD1 matching over 8 bases. The J segment lost 2 bases and the V segment lost 4 bases, leaving 9 bases of the junction unmatched. The CDR3 consists of 16 residues. The germline V gene encodes CDR1 MDHEN and CDR2 SYDVKM.

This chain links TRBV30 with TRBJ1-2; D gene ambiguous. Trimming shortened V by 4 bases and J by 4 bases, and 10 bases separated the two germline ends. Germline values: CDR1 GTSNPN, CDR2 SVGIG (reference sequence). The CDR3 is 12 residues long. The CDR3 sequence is CAWTVGVYGYTF. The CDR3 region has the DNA TGTGCCTGGACGGTCGGAGTCTATGGCTACACCTTC. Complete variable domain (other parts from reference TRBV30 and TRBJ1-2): SQTIHQWPATLVQPVGSPLSLECTVEGTSNPNLYWYRQAAGRGLQLLFYSVGIGQISSEVPQNLSASRPQDRQFILSSKKLLLSDSGFYLCAWTVGVYGYTFGSGTRLTVV.

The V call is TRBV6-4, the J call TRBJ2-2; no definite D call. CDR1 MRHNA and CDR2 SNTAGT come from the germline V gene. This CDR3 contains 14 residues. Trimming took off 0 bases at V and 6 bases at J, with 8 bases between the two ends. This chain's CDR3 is CASSDSNVAGELFF. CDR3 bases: TGTGCCAGCAGTGACTCAAACGTAGCCGGGGAGCTGTTTTTT.

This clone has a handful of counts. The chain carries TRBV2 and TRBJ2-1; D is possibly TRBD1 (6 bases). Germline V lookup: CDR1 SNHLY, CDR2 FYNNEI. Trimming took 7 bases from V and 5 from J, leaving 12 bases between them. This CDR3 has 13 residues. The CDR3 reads CASTLGQDNEQFF. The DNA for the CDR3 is TGTGCCAGCACCCTGGGACAAGACAATGAGCAGTTCTTC.

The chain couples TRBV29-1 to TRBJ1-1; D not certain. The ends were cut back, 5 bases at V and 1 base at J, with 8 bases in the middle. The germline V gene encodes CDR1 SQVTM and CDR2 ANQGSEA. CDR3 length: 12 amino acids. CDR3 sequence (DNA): TGCAGCGTTCGGTCGCCGAACACTGAAGCTTTCTTT. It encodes CSVRSPNTEAFF.

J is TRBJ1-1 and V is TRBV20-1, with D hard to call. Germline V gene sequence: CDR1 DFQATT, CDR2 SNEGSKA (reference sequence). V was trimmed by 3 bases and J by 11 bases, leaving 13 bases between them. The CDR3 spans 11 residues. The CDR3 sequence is CSASHRDRAFF. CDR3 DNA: TGCAGTGCTAGCCACCGGGATCGCGCTTTCTTT.

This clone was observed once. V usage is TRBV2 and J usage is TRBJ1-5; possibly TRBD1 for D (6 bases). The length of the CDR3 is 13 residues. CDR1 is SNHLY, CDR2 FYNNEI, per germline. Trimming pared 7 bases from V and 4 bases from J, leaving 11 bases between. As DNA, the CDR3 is TGTGCCAGCACCGCGGGGGCAAATCAGCCCCAGCATTTT. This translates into CASTAGANQPQHF.

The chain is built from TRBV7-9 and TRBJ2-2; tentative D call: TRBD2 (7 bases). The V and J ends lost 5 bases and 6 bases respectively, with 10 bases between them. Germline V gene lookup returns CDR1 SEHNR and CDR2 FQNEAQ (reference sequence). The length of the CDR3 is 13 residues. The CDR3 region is CASSPGGPGELFF. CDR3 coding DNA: TGTGCCAGCAGCCCCGGGGGGCCCGGGGAGCTGTTTTTT.

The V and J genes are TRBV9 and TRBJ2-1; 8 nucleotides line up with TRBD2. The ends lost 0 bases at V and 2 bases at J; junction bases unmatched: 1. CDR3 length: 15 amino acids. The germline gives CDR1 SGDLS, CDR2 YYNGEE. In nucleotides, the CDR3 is TGTGCCAGCAGCGTAGACGGGAGGGCCTACAATGAGCAGTTCTTC. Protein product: CASSVDGRAYNEQFF. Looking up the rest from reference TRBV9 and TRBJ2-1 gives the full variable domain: DSGVTQTPKHLITATGQRVTLRCSPRSGDLSVYWYQQSLDQGLQFLIQYYNGEERAKGNILERFSAQQFPDLHSELNLSSLELGDSALYFCASSVDGRAYNEQFFGPGTRLTVL.

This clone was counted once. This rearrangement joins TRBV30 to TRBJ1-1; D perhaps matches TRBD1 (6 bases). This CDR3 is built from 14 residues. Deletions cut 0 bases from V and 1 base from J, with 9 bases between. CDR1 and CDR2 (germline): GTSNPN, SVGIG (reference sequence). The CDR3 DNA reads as TGTGCCTGGAGTGTAATGGGACAGAACACTGAAGCTTTCTTT. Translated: CAWSVMGQNTEAFF. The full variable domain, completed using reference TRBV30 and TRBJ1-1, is SQTIHQWPATLVQPVGSPLSLECTVEGTSNPNLYWYRQAAGRGLQLLFYSVGIGQISSEVPQNLSASRPQDRQFILSSKKLLLSDSGFYLCAWSVMGQNTEAFFGQGTRLTVV.

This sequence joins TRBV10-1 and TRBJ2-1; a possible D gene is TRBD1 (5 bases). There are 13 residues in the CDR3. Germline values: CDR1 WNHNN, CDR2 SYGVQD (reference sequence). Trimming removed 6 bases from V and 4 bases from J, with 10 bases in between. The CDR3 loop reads CASSQGPYNEQFF. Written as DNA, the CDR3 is TGCGCCAGCAGCCAGGGTCCTTACAATGAGCAGTTCTTC.

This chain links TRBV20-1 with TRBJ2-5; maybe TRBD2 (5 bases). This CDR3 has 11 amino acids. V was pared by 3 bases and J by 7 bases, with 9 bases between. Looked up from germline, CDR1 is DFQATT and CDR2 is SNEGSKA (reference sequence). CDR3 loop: CSASHAGTQYF. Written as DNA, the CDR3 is TGCAGTGCTAGCCACGCGGGGACCCAGTACTTC.

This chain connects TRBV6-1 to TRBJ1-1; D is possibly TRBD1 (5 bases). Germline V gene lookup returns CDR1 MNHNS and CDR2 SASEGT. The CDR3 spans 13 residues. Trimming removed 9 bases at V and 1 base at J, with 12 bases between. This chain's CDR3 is CASTGIGNTEAFF. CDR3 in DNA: TGTGCCAGTACAGGAATTGGGAACACTGAAGCTTTCTTT.

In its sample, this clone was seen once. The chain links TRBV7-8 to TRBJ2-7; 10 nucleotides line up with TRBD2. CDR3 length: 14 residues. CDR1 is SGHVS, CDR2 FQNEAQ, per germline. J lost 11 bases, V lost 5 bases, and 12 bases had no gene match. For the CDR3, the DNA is TGTGCCAGCAGCCAAGGGGCTAGCGGGAGAGTCAAGTACTTC. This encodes CASSQGASGRVKYF.

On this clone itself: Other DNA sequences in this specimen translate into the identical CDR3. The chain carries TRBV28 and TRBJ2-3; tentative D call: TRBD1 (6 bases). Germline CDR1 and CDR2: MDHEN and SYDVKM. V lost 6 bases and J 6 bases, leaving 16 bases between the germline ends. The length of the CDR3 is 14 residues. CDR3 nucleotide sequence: TGTGCCAGCAGCATTCAGGGGCGCCGGGATACGCAGTATTTT. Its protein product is CASSIQGRRDTQYF.

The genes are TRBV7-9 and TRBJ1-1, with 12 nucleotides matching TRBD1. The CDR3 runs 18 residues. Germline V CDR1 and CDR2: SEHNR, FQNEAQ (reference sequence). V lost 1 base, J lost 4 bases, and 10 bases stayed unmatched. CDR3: CASSLGWDRGQGGTEAFF. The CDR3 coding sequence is TGTGCCAGCAGCTTAGGGTGGGACAGGGGGCAGGGGGGCACTGAAGCTTTCTTT.

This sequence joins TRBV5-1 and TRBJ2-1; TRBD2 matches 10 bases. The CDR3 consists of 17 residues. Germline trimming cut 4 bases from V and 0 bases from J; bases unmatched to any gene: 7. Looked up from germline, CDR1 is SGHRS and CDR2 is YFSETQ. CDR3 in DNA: TGCGCCAGCAGCCTCACCCCTAGCGGGAGCTCCTACAATGAGCAGTTCTTC. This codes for CASSLTPSGSSYNEQFF.

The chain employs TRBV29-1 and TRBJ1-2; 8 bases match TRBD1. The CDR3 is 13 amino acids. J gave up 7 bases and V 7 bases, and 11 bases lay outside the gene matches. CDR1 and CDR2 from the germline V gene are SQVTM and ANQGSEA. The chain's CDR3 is CSGHEAGGSGYTF. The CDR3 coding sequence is TGCAGCGGGCACGAGGCAGGGGGCTCTGGCTACACCTTC. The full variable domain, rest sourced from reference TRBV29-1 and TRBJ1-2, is SAVISQKPSRDICQRGTSLTIQCQVDSQVTMMFWYRQQPGQSLTLIATANQGSEATYESGFVIDKFPISRPNLTFSTLTVSNMSPEDSSIYLCSGHEAGGSGYTFGSGTRLTVV.

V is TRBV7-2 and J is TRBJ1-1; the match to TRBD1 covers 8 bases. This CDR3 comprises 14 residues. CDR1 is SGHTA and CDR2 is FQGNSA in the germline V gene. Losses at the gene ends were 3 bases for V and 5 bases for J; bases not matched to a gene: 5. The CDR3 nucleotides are TGTGCCAGCAGCTTGGGCAGGGGGCAGACTGAAGCTTTCTTT. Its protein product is CASSLGRGQTEAFF.

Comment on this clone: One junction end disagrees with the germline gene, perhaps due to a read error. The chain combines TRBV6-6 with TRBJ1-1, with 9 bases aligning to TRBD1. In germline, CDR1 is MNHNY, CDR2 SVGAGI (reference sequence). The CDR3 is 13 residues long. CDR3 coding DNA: TGTGCCAGCAGTTACTCGGGACAGGGTGAAACTTTCTTT. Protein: CASSYSGQGETFF.

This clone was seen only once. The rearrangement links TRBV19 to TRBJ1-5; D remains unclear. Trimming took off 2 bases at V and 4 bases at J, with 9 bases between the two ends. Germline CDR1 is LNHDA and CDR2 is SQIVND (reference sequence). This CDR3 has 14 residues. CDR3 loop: CASSITTSNQPQHF. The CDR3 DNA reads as TGTGCCAGTAGTATAACAACAAGTAATCAGCCCCAGCATTTT. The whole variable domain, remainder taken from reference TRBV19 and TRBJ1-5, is DGGITQSPKYLFRKEGQNVTLSCEQNLNHDAMYWYRQDPGQGLRLIYYSQIVNDFQKGDIAEGYSVSREKKESFPLTVTSAQKNPTAFYLCASSITTSNQPQHFGDGTRLSIL.

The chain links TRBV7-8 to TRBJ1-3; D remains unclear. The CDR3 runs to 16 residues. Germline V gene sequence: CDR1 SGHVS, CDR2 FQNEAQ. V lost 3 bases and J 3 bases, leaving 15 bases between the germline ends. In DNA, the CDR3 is TGTGCCAGCAGCTTCCTAGAGGGATTCGTTGGAAACACCATATATTTT. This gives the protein CASSFLEGFVGNTIYF. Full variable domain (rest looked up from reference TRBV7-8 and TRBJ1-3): GAGVSQSPRYKVAKRGQDVALRCDPISGHVSLFWYQQALGQGPEFLTYFQNEAQLDKSGLPSDRFFAERPEGSVSTLKIQRTQQEDSAVYLCASSFLEGFVGNTIYFGEGSWLTVV.

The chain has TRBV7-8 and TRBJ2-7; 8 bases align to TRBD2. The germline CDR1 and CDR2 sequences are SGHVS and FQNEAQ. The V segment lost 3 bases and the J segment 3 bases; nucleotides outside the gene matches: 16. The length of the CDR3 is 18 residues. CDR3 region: CASSFGGGGGRYFYEQYF. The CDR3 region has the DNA TGTGCCAGCAGCTTCGGGGGGGGTGGAGGGAGGTACTTCTACGAGCAGTACTTC.